Each of the 32 T cell receptor beta chains below was sequenced from the same sample in a study of blood T cell repertoires in COVID-19. Clones were read by immunoSEQ multiplex PCR, and TCRdb kept only the in-frame ones, dropping some. The sample shows under 70,000 clones, 88% of them seen only once. The sample consisted of peripheral blood. These receptors were collected from a woman aged 55-69 years with COVID-19, enrolled during active disease.

In its sample, this clone was seen once. The chain combines TRBV18 with TRBJ2-7; D uncertain. There are 12 residues in the CDR3. The germline CDR1 and CDR2 sequences are KGHSH and LQKENI. The V and J ends lost 6 bases and 2 bases respectively, with 8 bases between them. The CDR3 sequence: CASSPSPYEQYF. The CDR3 DNA follows: TGTGCCAGCTCCCCTTCTCCCTACGAGCAGTACTTC.

This chain joins TRBV6-6 and TRBJ2-7; no clear D. V shed 7 bases and J shed 6 bases, with 19 bases lying between them. Germline CDR1 MNHNY, CDR2 SVGAGI (reference sequence). This CDR3 has 14 residues. CDR3 in amino acids: CASTSIDSSSEQYF. The CDR3 nucleotides read TGTGCCAGCACCTCCATAGATAGCTCCAGCGAGCAGTACTTC.

The chain has TRBV4-1 and TRBJ2-2; TRBD1 matches 7 bases. The length of the CDR3 is 17 residues. Germline V gene sequence: CDR1 MGHRA, CDR2 YSYEKL. V was pared by 1 base and J by 2 bases, with 7 bases of the junction left unmatched. The CDR3 sequence is CASSQVSGTVNTGELFF. Here the CDR3 DNA reads TGCGCCAGCAGCCAAGTTTCAGGGACAGTTAACACCGGGGAGCTGTTTTTT.

The J gene is TRBJ2-7, the V gene TRBV29-1; TRBD2 agrees at 7 bases. Germline loops: CDR1 SQVTM, CDR2 ANQGSEA. The CDR3 runs 15 residues. V shed 4 bases, J shed 7 bases, and the junction held 16 bases outside the gene matches. Written as DNA, the CDR3 is TGCAGCGTTGTCGCTAGCGGACCTAGTACATTGGAGCAGTACTTC. Translation gives CSVVASGPSTLEQYF.

The chain employs TRBV7-2 and TRBJ2-5; 12 nucleotides agree with TRBD2. CDR1 is SGHTA and CDR2 is FQGNSA in the germline V gene. The CDR3 is 14 amino acids. V shed 5 bases, J shed 11 bases, and the junction held 9 bases outside the gene matches. In DNA form, the CDR3 reads TGTGCCAGCAGCAGCGGGACTAGCGGGTCAAGTCAGTACTTC. Protein product: CASSSGTSGSSQYF. Looking up the rest from reference TRBV7-2 and TRBJ2-5 gives the full variable domain: GAGVSQSPSNKVTEKGKDVELRCDPISGHTALYWYRQSLGQGLEFLIYFQGNSAPDKSGLPSDRFSAERTGGSVSTLTIQRTQQEDSAVYLCASSSGTSGSSQYFGPGTRLLVL.

The V gene is TRBV5-1, the J gene TRBJ2-2; D is possibly TRBD1 (6 bases). This CDR3 region has 15 residues. CDR1 is SGHRS, CDR2 YFSETQ, per germline. The V end lost 4 bases, the J end lost 1 base, and 11 bases lay between the germline ends. CDR3 sequence: CASSQTGRNTGELFF. CDR3 nucleotides: TGCGCCAGCAGCCAAACAGGGCGGAACACCGGGGAGCTGTTTTTT.

In this sample, this clone turned up once. The chain carries TRBV4-1 and TRBJ1-6, with 7 bases fitting TRBD1. The CDR3 length is 16 residues. V was pared by 5 bases and J by 7 bases, with 11 bases of the junction left unmatched. The V gene's germline CDR1 is MGHRA and CDR2 YSYEKL. The CDR3 bases are TGCGCCAGCAGCAATAGACAGGGAGCCGAAAATTCACCCCTCCACTTT. It translates to CASSNRQGAENSPLHF.

The chain carries TRBV4-3 and TRBJ2-7; D is undetermined. The V and J ends lost 1 base and 3 bases respectively, with 7 bases between them. Per the germline V gene, CDR1 is LGHNA and CDR2 is YSLEER. The CDR3 is 13 amino acids. The CDR3, as DNA: TGCGCCAGCAGCCAAGGGTCGGGCTACGAGCAGTACTTC. It is translated as CASSQGSGYEQYF.

This clone has a single count. CDR3 nucleotides: TGTGCCAGCAGTCTAGCGGGCTTCACCGGGGAGCTGTTTTTT. The encoded protein is CASSLAGFTGELFF. J is TRBJ2-2 and V is TRBV6-6, with TRBD2 matching over 8 bases. Germline assignment: CDR1 MNHNY and CDR2 SVGAGI (reference sequence). This CDR3 region has 14 residues. V lost 5 bases and J lost 4; bases outside the gene matches: 3.

This CDR3 is CASSQDGQGPTEAFF. The CDR3 DNA follows: TGTGCCAGCAGCCAAGATGGGCAGGGGCCCACTGAAGCTTTCTTT. The V and J genes are TRBV4-2 and TRBJ1-1; TRBD1 might be the D (6 bases). V was pared by 0 bases and J by 4 bases, with 12 bases between. Germline CDR1 and CDR2: LGHNA and YNFKEQ. This CDR3 has 15 residues.

The chain combines TRBV6-1 with TRBJ1-5, with 8 bases lining up with TRBD1. Germline CDR1 reads MNHNS; CDR2 reads SASEGT. This CDR3 comprises 16 residues. V shed 1 base, J shed 3 bases, and the junction held 5 bases outside the gene matches. CDR3 bases: TGTGCCAGCAGTGAAGAAGGCAGGGGGCTCAATCAGCCCCAGCATTTT. Residues: CASSEEGRGLNQPQHF.

This CDR3 reads CASSLLGLAGVTQYEQFF. CDR3 nucleotides: TGTGCCAGCAGCTTATTGGGACTAGCGGGAGTTACCCAATATGAGCAGTTCTTC. V usage is TRBV7-2 and J usage is TRBJ2-1, with TRBD2 matching 14 bases. Germline loops: CDR1 SGHTA, CDR2 FQGNSA. The V and J ends lost 2 bases and 8 bases, in that order; junction bases with no gene match: 11. The CDR3 runs to 18 residues.

The DNA for the CDR3 is TGCGCCAGCAGCCAAGAGGTCCCGGGACTCAATAATTCACCCCTCCACTTT. As protein: CASSQEVPGLNNSPLHF. The rearrangement links TRBV4-3 to TRBJ1-6; possible D gene TRBD1, 5 bases. The length of the CDR3 is 17 residues. Deletions cut 0 bases from V and 5 bases from J, with 14 bases between. Germline loops: CDR1 LGHNA, CDR2 YSLEER.

The chain uses TRBV5-4 and TRBJ2-1; the match to TRBD2 covers 15 bases. In germline, CDR1 is SGHNT, CDR2 YYREEE (reference sequence). With 4 bases clipped from V and 7 bases from J, the junction kept 3 bases outside the gene matches. The CDR3 totals 15 residues. CDR3 protein: CASSRTSGRVNEQFF. In nucleotides, the CDR3 is TGTGCCAGCAGCCGGACTAGCGGGAGGGTTAATGAGCAGTTCTTC.

In this sample, this clone turned up a few times. The chain joins TRBV10-1 to TRBJ1-6, with D possibly TRBD1 on 5 matching bases. Per the germline V gene, CDR1 is WNHNN and CDR2 is SYGVQD (reference sequence). Trimming pared 1 base from V and 7 bases from J, leaving 14 bases between. The CDR3 length is 16 residues. CDR3 amino acids: CASSEYAEGRNSPLHF. CDR3 DNA: TGCGCCAGCAGTGAGTACGCGGAGGGGCGAAATTCACCCCTCCACTTT.

This sequence joins TRBV5-6 and TRBJ2-6; no definite D call. The germline V gene has CDR1 SGHDT and CDR2 YYEEEE. This CDR3 spans 15 amino acids. Between the trimmed V and J ends, which lost 1 base and 0 bases, there was a span of 5 bases. CDR3 coding DNA: TGTGCCAGCAGCTTGTGGAGCTCTGGGGCCAACGTCCTGACTTTC. Translating it yields CASSLWSSGANVLTF.

This clone has just a few counts. The J gene is TRBJ2-2, the V gene TRBV7-9; 7 positions match TRBD1. The length of the CDR3 is 12 residues. With 5 bases clipped from V and 8 bases from J, the junction kept 2 bases outside the gene matches. In germline, CDR1 is SEHNR, CDR2 FQNEAQ (reference sequence). The CDR3 reads CASSGTAGELFF. The CDR3, as DNA: TGTGCCAGCAGCGGGACAGCAGGGGAGCTGTTTTTT.

As for this clone: This specimen includes other DNA sequences encoding the same CDR3. The chain couples TRBV19 to TRBJ1-4; a weak D match, TRBD1 (6 bases). The CDR3 is 14 residues long. The V gene lost 4 bases and the J gene lost 0 bases, with 6 bases spanning the gap. The germline V gene has CDR1 LNHDA and CDR2 SQIVND (reference sequence). In nucleotides, the CDR3 is TGTGCCAGTAGTAACAGGGCAACTAATGAAAAACTGTTTTTT. Amino acids: CASSNRATNEKLFF.

The chain recombines TRBV11-2 with TRBJ1-2; possible D gene TRBD1, 5 bases. Trimming pared 5 bases from V and 4 bases from J, leaving 14 bases between. The CDR3 is 14 residues long. CDR1 is SGHAT, CDR2 FQNNGV, per germline. In nucleotides, the CDR3 is TGTGCCAGCAGCCTAAACCAGGGTTCCTATGGCTACACCTTC. Its protein product is CASSLNQGSYGYTF. Complete variable domain (other parts from reference TRBV11-2 and TRBJ1-2): EAGVAQSPRYKIIEKRQSVAFWCNPISGHATLYWYQQILGQGPKLLIQFQNNGVVDDSQLPKDRFSAERLKGVDSTLKIQPAKLEDSAVYLCASSLNQGSYGYTFGSGTRLTVV.

The chain combines TRBV11-2 with TRBJ2-1; 9 nucleotides agree with TRBD1. V was clipped by 5 bases and J by 4 bases; unmatched bases: 6. CDR1 and CDR2 (germline): SGHAT, FQNNGV. The CDR3 has 15 residues. The CDR3 bases are TGTGCCAGCAGCCAGATACAGGGGGCATACAATGAGCAGTTCTTC. This sequence encodes CASSQIQGAYNEQFF.

This chain uses TRBV28 with TRBJ1-2, with D unresolved. The CDR3 consists of 15 residues. The germline CDR1 and CDR2 sequences are MDHEN and SYDVKM. V shed 6 bases and J shed 8 bases, with 22 bases lying between them. CDR3 DNA sequence: TGTGCCAGCAGAATACCCCTCCGGAAGGGAGGAGGCTACACCTTC. Protein product: CASRIPLRKGGGYTF.

The table lists this clone with a count of one. The chain links TRBV6-5 to TRBJ2-1; TRBD2 aligns across 11 bases. With V trimmed by 6 bases and J by 2 bases, 3 bases remained unmatched. Germline CDR1 is MNHEY and CDR2 is SVGAGI. CDR3 length: 15 amino acids. CDR3 coding DNA: TGTGCCAGCAGAATGGGACTAGCGGCCTACAATGAGCAGTTCTTC. This codes for CASRMGLAAYNEQFF.

The chain is built from TRBV4-1 and TRBJ2-7; a weak D match, TRBD1 (6 bases). CDR3 size: 15 residues. V lost 0 bases, J lost 6 bases, and 15 bases lay in between. Germline CDR1 is MGHRA and CDR2 is YSYEKL. This CDR3 is CASSQDPGRGREQYF. CDR3 DNA sequence: TGCGCCAGCAGCCAAGATCCGGGCAGGGGACGCGAGCAGTACTTC.

The V call is TRBV3-1 (or the pseudogene TRBV3-2), the J call TRBJ1-1; 7 bases agree with TRBD1. CDR1 LGHDT and CDR2 YNNKEL come from the germline V gene (reference sequence). The trim removed 1 base at V and 4 bases at J, leaving 12 bases unmatched. The CDR3 consists of 17 residues. The CDR3 here is CASSQGLGGEMGTEAFF. The CDR3 DNA sequence: TGTGCCAGCAGCCAAGGTTTAGGGGGCGAAATGGGCACTGAAGCTTTCTTT.

The chain is built from TRBV30 and TRBJ2-1, with a weak D call TRBD1 (5 bases). The CDR3 extends over 13 amino acids. V lost 0 bases to trimming and J lost 6 bases, with 9 bases between them. Germline CDR1 reads GTSNPN; CDR2 reads SVGIG (reference sequence). The chain's CDR3 is CAWSVVRANEQFF. CDR3 coding DNA: TGTGCCTGGAGTGTAGTCAGGGCCAATGAGCAGTTCTTC.

The rearrangement joins TRBV7-2 to TRBJ1-4, with D unclear. The CDR3 has 13 residues. CDR1 is SGHTA, CDR2 FQGNSA, per germline. Trimming took 7 bases from V and 6 from J, leaving 12 bases between them. CDR3 in DNA: TGTGCCAGCACCATTTCGGTCCATGAAAAACTGTTTTTT. Translated: CASTISVHEKLFF.

The rearrangement uses TRBV4-1 and TRBJ1-1; TRBD1 matches 9 bases. The CDR3 consists of 19 residues. The trim removed 4 bases at V and 5 bases at J, leaving 20 bases unmatched. Germline CDR1 and CDR2: MGHRA and YSYEKL. CDR3 in amino acids: CASSPLAGQGDVMGTEAFF. CDR3 DNA sequence: TGCGCCAGCAGCCCCCTGGCGGGACAGGGTGACGTGATGGGGACTGAAGCTTTCTTT.

The rearrangement links TRBV19 to TRBJ1-1, with no clear D. Trimming took off 6 bases at V and 4 bases at J, with 12 bases between the two ends. The germline V gene encodes CDR1 LNHDA and CDR2 SQIVND (reference sequence). CDR3 length: 13 amino acids. The CDR3 DNA sequence: TGTGCCAGTAGATTCGTCCCGAGCACTGAAGCTTTCTTT. As protein: CASRFVPSTEAFF.

A word on this clone: Its ends do not fully match the called genes, so a read error is possible. This rearrangement joins TRBV5-1 to TRBJ2-5, with a tentative D call TRBD1 (6 bases). The CDR3 length is 14 residues. Germline V gives CDR1 SGHRS, CDR2 YFSETQ. The DNA for the CDR3 is TGCGCCAGCACCGTTTCAGGGGTGGGGGAGACCCAGCACTTC. This codes for CASTVSGVGETQHF.

This chain connects TRBV7-9 to TRBJ2-7; weak D call: TRBD2 (6 bases). Per germline, CDR1 SEHNR and CDR2 FQNEAQ (reference sequence). The germline V and J ends were trimmed by 8 bases and 3 bases, with 8 bases remaining between them. The CDR3 is 11 amino acids. CDR3 residues: CASSGDYEQYF. The CDR3 DNA follows: TGTGCCAGCTCGGGGGACTACGAGCAGTACTTC.

V is TRBV18 and J is TRBJ2-1, with TRBD2 matching 8 bases. The CDR3 is 15 residues long. Trimming at V came to 0 bases and at J to 7 bases, leaving 5 bases not matched to a gene. The germline gives CDR1 KGHSH, CDR2 LQKENI. The CDR3 loop reads CASSPPREGRNEQFF. CDR3 bases: TGTGCCAGCTCACCACCACGGGAGGGCCGAAATGAGCAGTTCTTC.

The chain uses TRBV7-8 and TRBJ1-2, with TRBD1 matching 9 bases. This CDR3 region has 16 residues. V trimming: 0 bases; J trimming: 2 bases; junction bases outside the gene matches: 4. Per germline, CDR1 SGHVS and CDR2 FQNEAQ. CDR3 in DNA: TGTGCCAGCAGCTTAGCGATAGGGACAGGGAACTATGGCTACACCTTC. Translation gives CASSLAIGTGNYGYTF.